One and the same sample provided the 5 T cell receptor beta chains below, sequenced in a study of blood T cell repertoires in COVID-19. The assay was immunoSEQ multiplex PCR, and TCRdb's table has in-frame clones only and misses some. The sample has just over 90,000 clones, around four fifths seen once. The sequenced sample consisted of peripheral blood. Every receptor here comes from a human donor in a cohort sampled during active COVID-19.

The chain recombines TRBV28 with TRBJ1-6; 10 bases map to TRBD1. This CDR3 has 16 residues. In germline, CDR1 is MDHEN, CDR2 SYDVKM. J gave up 6 bases and V 6 bases, and 8 bases lay outside the gene matches. The CDR3 region is CASSSPDRGRNSPLHF. The CDR3 DNA is TGTGCCAGCAGCTCTCCCGACAGGGGGCGTAATTCACCCCTCCACTTT.

The chain recombines TRBV3-1 (or the pseudogene TRBV3-2) with TRBJ1-2, with D perhaps matching TRBD1 (5 bases). Deletions cut 1 base from V and 4 bases from J, with 16 bases between. The CDR3 runs to 16 residues. In germline, CDR1 is LGHDT, CDR2 YNNKEL (reference sequence). The CDR3 DNA follows: TGTGCCAGCAGCCAAGGGTACAGGAGATTGGGCTATGGCTACACCTTC. Encoded protein: CASSQGYRRLGYGYTF.

The chain employs TRBV5-5 and TRBJ2-7; 13 bases agree with TRBD2. Germline V lookup: CDR1 SGHKS, CDR2 YYEKEE (reference sequence). The CDR3 is 15 residues long. The V segment lost 0 bases and the J segment 7 bases; nucleotides outside the gene matches: 4. CDR3 protein: CASSLGLAGGSEQYF. DNA for the CDR3: TGTGCCAGCAGCTTGGGACTAGCGGGAGGCTCGGAGCAGTACTTC.

V gene TRBV10-3 combines with J gene TRBJ2-7; perhaps TRBD1 as D (6 bases). Trimming took 6 bases from V and 5 from J, leaving 11 bases between them. CDR3 length: 12 residues. Germline V lookup: CDR1 ENHRY, CDR2 SYGVKD. Here the CDR3 DNA reads TGTGCCATCAGACAGGGTGGACACGAGCAGTACTTC. Translating gives CAIRQGGHEQYF.

This sequence joins TRBV27 and TRBJ2-1, with 8 nucleotides matching TRBD2. V was pared by 1 base and J by 6 bases, with 8 bases of the junction left unmatched. The CDR3 totals 16 residues. CDR1 and CDR2 from the germline V gene are MNHEY and SMNVEV (reference sequence). The CDR3 region is CASSLLTGGPSNEQFF. Here the CDR3 DNA reads TGTGCCAGCAGTTTATTAACGGGAGGGCCGAGCAATGAGCAGTTCTTC.